What follows describes a single T cell receptor (beta chain). This clone showed up just a few times. Its target antigen remains unknown. Base qualities are not recorded, but no much larger clone differs from it by a single base. The data are from a study of cytotoxic CD8 clonotypes in ibrutinib-treated CLL (dated by TCRdb to the early 2020s). Describing the broader study: In this cohort, around 15 patients were treatment-naive and about ten were relapsed/refractory, while around 18 had unmutated IGHV. Cryopreserved peripheral blood mononuclear cells were obtained before treatment, at response, and at either sustained remission or disease progression. Of the 90 or so participants in the trial, roughly 26 had longitudinal samples available. All remission and progressive disease samples were collected while patients were still receiving ibrutinib. On average, each sample yielded about 260,000 productive templates and about 95,000 productive rearrangements. Responses were partial in roughly 24 patients and complete in 2; after median around 65 months follow-up, about 14 stayed in remission and about twelve progressed. Response samples were taken after a median of approximately eleven months on treatment, ranging from about 6 to 40 months.

The time point label on this specimen signifies: eleven to twelve months on ibrutinib. For TCR beta library preparation, approximately 2 micrograms of genomic DNA were extracted from the cryopreserved PBMCs. Longitudinal blood samples from CLL patients on ibrutinib monotherapy underwent high-throughput TCR beta sequencing. The patients took part in an open-label, single-center phase 2 trial of ibrutinib monotherapy. Findings and caveats that apply to the study as a whole: Baseline clonality was found to be higher than that of age-matched healthy donors and was strongly correlated with circulating CD8+ T-cell counts. Public clonotypes were rare and either shrank or stayed stable during treatment, and the rise in clonality at ibrutinib response reflected expansion of private clonotypes. At ibrutinib response clonality went up, during sustained remission it held steady, and at progression it dropped back toward baseline. Lymph node repertoires were not examined, and the timing of sampling was not matched between patients in sustained remission and those whose disease progressed.

Each clonotype received, on average, approximately 9.9x coverage in deep resolution sequencing performed on a MiSeq, where the target depth lay between 1 in 1 million and 1 in 200,000 T cells. The immunoSEQ hsTCRB Kit was used to generate the TCR beta libraries. The authors processed their data as follows. ImmunoSEQ Data Assistant and ImmunoSEQ Analyzer were used for data analysis, and V, D and J genes were assigned according to IMGT definitions. Clonality, with values ranging from 0 to 1, was calculated as one minus the normalized Shannon entropy of productive rearrangement frequencies. Public clonotype analysis was restricted to overrepresented clonotypes comprising at least 0.05% of each patient's repertoire. Fewer than 15 repertoires from age-matched healthy donors, obtained from immuneACCESS, served as clonality controls. The table comes from immuneACCESS by way of TCRdb, which keeps in-frame sequences with V and J called. Part of the clones is missing from these tables; in studies checked, under half for an unresolved V gene and the rest for unknown reasons. Clonal size and the V and J genes are those of that table, whereas D and trimming came from the DNA. This sample holds more than 140,000 clones; 60% to 80% were observed only once. The biggest ten clones account for less than 30% of the sample.

Including cysteine and phenylalanine, the CDR3 has 16 amino acids. Of the read, only the CDR3 DNA is kept; its 48 bases are in frame from base 1. This TCR derives from a human donor with chronic lymphocytic leukemia. The material sequenced was PBMCs, taken after 12 months of ibrutinib treatment. This chain joins TRBV21-1 to TRBJ1-2; TRBD1 is the table's D call, not checked against the DNA. TRBV21-1 has pseudogene status. The CDR3 region reads CASSLKGDRVINGYTF. The nucleotides read TGTGCCAGCAGTCTAAAGGGGGACAGGGTTATCAATGGCTACACCTTC.